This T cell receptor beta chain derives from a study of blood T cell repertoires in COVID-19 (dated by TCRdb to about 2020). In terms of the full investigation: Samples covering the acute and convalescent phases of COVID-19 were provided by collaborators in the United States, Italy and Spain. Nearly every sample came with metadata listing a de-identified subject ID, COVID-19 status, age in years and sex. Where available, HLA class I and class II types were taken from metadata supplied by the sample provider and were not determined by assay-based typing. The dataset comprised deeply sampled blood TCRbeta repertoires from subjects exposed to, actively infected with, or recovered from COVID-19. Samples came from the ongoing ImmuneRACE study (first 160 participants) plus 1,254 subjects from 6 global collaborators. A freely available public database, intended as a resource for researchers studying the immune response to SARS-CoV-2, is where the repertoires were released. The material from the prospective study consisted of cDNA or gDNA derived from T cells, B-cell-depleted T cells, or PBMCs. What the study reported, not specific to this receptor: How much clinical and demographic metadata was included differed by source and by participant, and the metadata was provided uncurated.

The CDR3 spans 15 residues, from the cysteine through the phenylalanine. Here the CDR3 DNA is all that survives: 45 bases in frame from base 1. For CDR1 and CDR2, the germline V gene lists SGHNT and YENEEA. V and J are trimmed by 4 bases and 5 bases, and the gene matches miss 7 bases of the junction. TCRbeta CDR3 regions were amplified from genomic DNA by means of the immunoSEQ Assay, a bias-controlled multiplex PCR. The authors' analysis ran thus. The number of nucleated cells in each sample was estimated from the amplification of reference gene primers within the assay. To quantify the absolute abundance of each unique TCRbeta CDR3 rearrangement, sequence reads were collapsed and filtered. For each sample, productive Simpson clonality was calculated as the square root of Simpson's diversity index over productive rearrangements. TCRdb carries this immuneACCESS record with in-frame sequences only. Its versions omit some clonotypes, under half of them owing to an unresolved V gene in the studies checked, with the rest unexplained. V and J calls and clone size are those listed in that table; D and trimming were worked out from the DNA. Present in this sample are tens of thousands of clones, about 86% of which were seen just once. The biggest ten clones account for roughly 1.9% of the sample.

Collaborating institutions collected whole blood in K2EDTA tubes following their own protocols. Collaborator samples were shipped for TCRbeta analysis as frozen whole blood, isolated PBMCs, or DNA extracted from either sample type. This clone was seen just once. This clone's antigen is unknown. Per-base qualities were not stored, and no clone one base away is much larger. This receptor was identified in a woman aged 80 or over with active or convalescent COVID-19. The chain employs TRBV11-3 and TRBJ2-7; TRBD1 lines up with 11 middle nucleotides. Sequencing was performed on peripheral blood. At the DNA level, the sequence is TGTGCCAGCAGCTCCCGGGACAGGGGGGGTGACGAGCAGTACTTC. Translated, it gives CASSSRDRGGDEQYF.